The clone carrying this TCR beta chain has a single count. This CDR3 spans 14 amino acids. V was pared by 4 bases and J by 4 bases, with 11 bases between. From germline, CDR1 is MGHRA and CDR2 YSYEKL. The data were produced by immunoSEQ multiplex PCR, yet TCRdb's version contains in-frame clones alone and is incomplete. The repertoire holds 19,000 or so clones, with around two thirds as singletons. Treatment noted: randomized to nivolumab then ipilimumab (arm A) or the reverse (arm B). DNA-damaging chemotherapy had not been given to any patient beforehand. From thawed PBMCs, live CD3+CD8+ cells negative for CD19 and CD56 were sorted. These data originate in a study of sequential checkpoint blockade in melanoma. Whole-study context: First-line arms were nivolumab then ipilimumab, or the reverse, randomized 1:1. After both sequences, patients received maintenance nivolumab.

This specimen consisted of CD8+ T cells sorted from blood (inferred from file names), obtained from a patient given nivolumab and ipilimumab in sequence. The chain recombines TRBV4-1 with TRBJ2-1; D ambiguous. This clonotype was sampled from a human donor with melanoma. CDR3 protein: CASSPITSYNEQFF. CDR3 bases: TGCGCCAGCAGCCCCATTACTTCGTACAATGAGCAGTTCTTC.